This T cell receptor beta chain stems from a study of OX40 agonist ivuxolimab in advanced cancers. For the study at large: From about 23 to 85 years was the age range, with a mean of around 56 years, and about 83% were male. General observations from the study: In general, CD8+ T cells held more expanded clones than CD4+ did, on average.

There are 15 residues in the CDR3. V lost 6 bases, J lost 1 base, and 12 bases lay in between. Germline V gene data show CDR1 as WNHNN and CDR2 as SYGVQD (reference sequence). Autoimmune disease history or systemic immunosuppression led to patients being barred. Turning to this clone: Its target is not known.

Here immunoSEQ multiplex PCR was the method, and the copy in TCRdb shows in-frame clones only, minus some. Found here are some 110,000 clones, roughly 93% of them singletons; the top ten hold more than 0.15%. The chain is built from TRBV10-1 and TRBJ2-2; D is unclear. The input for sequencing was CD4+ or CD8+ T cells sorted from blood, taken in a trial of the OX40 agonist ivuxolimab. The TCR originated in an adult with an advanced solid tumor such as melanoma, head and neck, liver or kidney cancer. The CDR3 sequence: CASSNSLGNTGELFF. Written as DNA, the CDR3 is TGCGCCAGCAGCAATTCGTTGGGGAACACCGGGGAGCTGTTTTTT.